Below, 5 T cell receptor beta chains from the same sample are listed, as sequenced in a study of blood T cell repertoires in COVID-19. Using immunoSEQ multiplex PCR, the repertoire was profiled, and TCRdb retains in-frame clones only, with some absent. The table shows about 230,000 clones, with about 85% occurring only once. Specimen: PBMCs or T cells enriched from blood (not recorded which). These receptors were obtained from a man aged 30 to 45 who had recovered from COVID-19.

V usage is TRBV2 and J usage is TRBJ1-1; tentative D call: TRBD1 (5 bases). The CDR3 is made up of 11 amino acids. The V end was cut by 4 bases, the J end by 11 bases, with 11 bases between. Germline loops: CDR1 SNHLY, CDR2 FYNNEI. The DNA for the CDR3 is TGTGCCAGCAGTGTAGGCAGGGCGGCTTTCTTT. Translating it yields CASSVGRAAFF.

This clone appeared once. The chain has TRBV10-3 and TRBJ2-2; the match to TRBD1 covers 7 bases. In germline, CDR1 is ENHRY, CDR2 SYGVKD. The CDR3 has 16 amino acids. The junction had 7 bases not matched to a gene; V was cut back by 5 bases and J by 1 base. DNA of the CDR3: TGTGCCATCAGTACCCGAGGGGGCGAGAACACCGGGGAGCTGTTTTTT. Translated, it gives CAISTRGGENTGELFF.

This clone occurred once. V gene TRBV20-1 combines with J gene TRBJ1-6, with 8 nucleotides matching TRBD1. The CDR3 sequence is 16 residues long. Germline assignment: CDR1 DFQATT and CDR2 SNEGSKA (reference sequence). The J segment lost 6 bases and the V segment lost 3 bases, leaving 10 bases of the junction unmatched. In DNA form, the CDR3 reads TGCAGTGCTAGTCGGGGCCAGGGGGCTCGTAATTCACCCCTCCACTTT. Amino acids: CSASRGQGARNSPLHF.

This sequence joins TRBV19 and TRBJ2-1; the match to TRBD1 covers 9 bases. This CDR3 has 15 amino acids. V lost 9 bases and J lost 9; bases outside the gene matches: 15. The germline CDR1 and CDR2 sequences are LNHDA and SQIVND (reference sequence). The CDR3, as DNA: TGTGCCAGCCACAGTCAAGGACAGGGGTCGGGTGAGCAGTTCTTC. It is translated as CASHSQGQGSGEQFF.

A few counts support this clone. Sequence at one end of the junction differs from germline and may be a read error. The V and J genes are TRBV2 and TRBJ1-6, with a tentative D call TRBD1 (5 bases). The CDR3 is 13 amino acids. Germline lookup yields CDR1 SNHLY and CDR2 FYNNEI. CDR3 protein: CASSTGYYSPLHF. The CDR3 region has the DNA TGTGCCAGCAGTACAGGCTATTATTCACCCCTCCACTTT.